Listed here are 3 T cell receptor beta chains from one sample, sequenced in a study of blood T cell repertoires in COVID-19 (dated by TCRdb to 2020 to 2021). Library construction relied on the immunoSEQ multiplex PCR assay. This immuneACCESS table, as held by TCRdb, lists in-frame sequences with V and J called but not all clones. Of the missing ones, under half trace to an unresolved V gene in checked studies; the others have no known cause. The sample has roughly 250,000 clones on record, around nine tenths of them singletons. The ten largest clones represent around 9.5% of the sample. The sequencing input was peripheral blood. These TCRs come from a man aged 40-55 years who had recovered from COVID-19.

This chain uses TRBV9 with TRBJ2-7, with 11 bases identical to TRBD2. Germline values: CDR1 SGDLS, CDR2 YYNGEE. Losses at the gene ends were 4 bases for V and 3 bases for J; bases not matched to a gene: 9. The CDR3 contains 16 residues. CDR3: CASSSDSGRARYEQYF. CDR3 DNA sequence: TGTGCCAGCAGCTCTGATAGCGGGAGGGCCCGCTACGAGCAGTACTTC.

CDR3 sequence (DNA): TGTGCCAGCAGTGGGGACAGGGGGATCGGGGAGCTGTTTTTT. Its translation: CASSGDRGIGELFF. V and J are TRBV25-1 and TRBJ2-2, with TRBD1 matching over 11 bases. Germline trimming cut 4 bases from V and 7 bases from J; bases unmatched to any gene: 2. Germline CDR1 reads MGHDK; CDR2 reads SYGVNS. The CDR3 totals 14 residues.

The CDR3 DNA follows: TGTGCCAGCAGGGACAGGGGAAGGCATGGCTACACCTTC. Amino acid sequence: CASRDRGRHGYTF. The V and J genes are TRBV28 and TRBJ1-2; 9 nucleotides line up with TRBD1. Unmatched junction bases numbered 5, after V lost 6 bases and J lost 6 bases. The CDR3 covers 13 residues. CDR1 is MDHEN, CDR2 SYDVKM, per germline.